The 12 T cell receptor beta chains presented below share a single source sample, sequenced in a study of shared clonotypes between healthy human individuals. The data were produced by immunoSEQ multiplex PCR, yet TCRdb's version contains in-frame clones alone and is incomplete. The sample carries about 2.4 million clones, 80% to 95% recorded once. The sample taken for sequencing was naive CD4+ T cells from PBMCs. Described subset: CD45RA+ positively selected. Every receptor here comes from a man younger than 35 in good health. Some clones in this sample may be carry-over from other donors' samples.

V usage is TRBV5-1 and J usage is TRBJ2-1; D perhaps matches TRBD1 (8 bases). The CDR3 extends over 16 amino acids. The germline V and J ends were trimmed by 0 bases and 9 bases, with 19 bases remaining between them. Germline V gives CDR1 SGHRS, CDR2 YFSETQ. Written as DNA, the CDR3 is TGCGCCAGCAGCTTGGAGGTGGGGACAGGCGGGAGTGAGCAGTTCTTC. This sequence encodes CASSLEVGTGGSEQFF.

This clone was picked up one time. The chain links TRBV10-3 to TRBJ2-7, with D unresolved. Trimming took off 4 bases at V and 0 bases at J, with 10 bases between the two ends. Germline lookup yields CDR1 ENHRY and CDR2 SYGVKD. This CDR3 has 14 amino acids. CDR3 amino acids: CAISVGLSSYEQYF. CDR3 nucleotides: TGTGCCATCAGTGTAGGCTTAAGCTCCTACGAGCAGTACTTC.

The chain recombines TRBV9 with TRBJ2-3; TRBD2 aligns across 8 bases. The CDR3 runs to 16 residues. Germline CDR1 reads SGDLS; CDR2 reads YYNGEE. V lost 3 bases to trimming and J lost 4 bases; unmatched junction nucleotides: 10. CDR3 residues: CASSGISGAFADTQYF. CDR3 DNA: TGTGCCAGCAGCGGGATTAGCGGGGCCTTCGCAGATACGCAGTATTTT.

V gene TRBV28 combines with J gene TRBJ2-5; 8 bases align to TRBD1. Germline CDR1 is MDHEN and CDR2 is SYDVKM. The CDR3 is 15 residues long. V lost 6 bases and J lost 6; bases outside the gene matches: 12. Here the CDR3 DNA reads TGTGCCAGCAGCGGCAGGACAGGGTGGGTGAAGACCCAGTACTTC. Translated: CASSGRTGWVKTQYF.

In regard to this clone: This same CDR3 is encoded by further DNA sequences in the sample. For the CDR3, the DNA is TGCGCCAGCAGCCTCTTGACAGGGAACTATGGCTACACCTTC. Translating gives CASSLLTGNYGYTF. The chain employs TRBV5-1 and TRBJ1-2, with 7 bases aligning to TRBD1. This CDR3 has 14 amino acids. The V gene's germline CDR1 is SGHRS and CDR2 YFSETQ. V lost 4 bases and J lost 2; bases outside the gene matches: 5.

The rearrangement uses TRBV30 and TRBJ2-7; the match to TRBD1 covers 8 bases. Losses at the gene ends were 1 base for V and 4 bases for J; bases not matched to a gene: 3. Germline V gives CDR1 GTSNPN, CDR2 SVGIG (reference sequence). The CDR3 covers 13 residues. The DNA of the CDR3 is TGTGCCTGGAGTGCCACAGGGGGGTACGAGCAGTACTTC. It specifies CAWSATGGYEQYF.

The J gene is TRBJ2-1, the V gene TRBV5-1, with D unresolved. The CDR3 runs 15 residues. Germline V CDR1 and CDR2: SGHRS, YFSETQ. Trimming took 5 bases from V and 0 from J, leaving 12 bases between them. CDR3 nucleotide sequence: TGCGCCAGCAGTACGTCACCTGACTCCTACAATGAGCAGTTCTTC. It is translated as CASSTSPDSYNEQFF.

This chain links TRBV9 with TRBJ1-3; unclear D gene. The V end was cut by 3 bases, the J end by 2 bases, with 6 bases between. The CDR3 loop spans 13 amino acids. Germline CDR1 reads SGDLS; CDR2 reads YYNGEE. CDR3 in DNA: TGTGCCAGCAGCGAGGCGCCTGGAAACACCATATATTTT. Its translation is CASSEAPGNTIYF.

The chain combines TRBV5-1 with TRBJ1-1; possibly TRBD1 for D (6 bases). The V gene lost 8 bases and the J gene lost 2 bases, with 16 bases spanning the gap. CDR3 length: 14 amino acids. Germline CDR1 SGHRS, CDR2 YFSETQ. As DNA, the CDR3 is TGCGCCAGTTCGCAGGGGCCCCAAAACACTGAAGCTTTCTTT. Translating it yields CASSQGPQNTEAFF.

This clone has only one observation. CDR3 region: CASPFAYEQYF. Written as DNA, the CDR3 is TGCGCCAGCCCCTTCGCCTACGAGCAGTACTTC. The chain uses TRBV5-1 and TRBJ2-5; D is undetermined. Gene TRBJ2-7 matches the end of the DNA better, so the J call may be wrong. The V gene's germline CDR1 is SGHRS and CDR2 YFSETQ. The CDR3 length is 11 residues.

The CDR3 sequence: CAISDGDLLNTEAFF. The CDR3 bases are TGTGCCATCAGTGATGGGGATTTACTGAACACTGAAGCTTTCTTT. The rearrangement uses TRBV10-3 and TRBJ1-1; D remains unclear. From germline, CDR1 is ENHRY and CDR2 SYGVKD. Trimming removed 3 bases from V and 0 bases from J, with 11 bases in between. This CDR3 has 15 residues.

Regarding this clone: Other nucleotide sequences from this sample produce the same CDR3. The chain links TRBV28 to TRBJ2-7, with 8 nucleotides matching TRBD2. Germline V gives CDR1 MDHEN, CDR2 SYDVKM. This CDR3 region has 13 residues. With V trimmed by 7 bases and J by 2 bases, 4 bases remained unmatched. The CDR3 here is CASTTSVPYEQYF. Here the CDR3 DNA reads TGTGCCAGCACGACTAGCGTCCCCTACGAGCAGTACTTC.